This record looks at one T cell receptor beta chain sequence and its context. Its cognate antigen is unknown. The entry originates in a study of T cell responses to AZD1222 COVID-19 vaccine. Study results and limitations: The breadth and depth of Spike-specific TCRs increased once two AZD1222 doses had been given.

CDR1 is SQVTM, CDR2 ANQGSEA, per germline. V shed 6 bases, J shed 7 bases, and the junction held 4 bases outside the gene matches. The CDR3 is 12 residues long. TCRdb keeps only in-frame clones here, not all; method: immunoSEQ multiplex PCR. Of about 160,000 clones listed, roughly 90% are singletons. This chain joins TRBV29-1 and TRBJ2-3; 10 bases match TRBD1. This sample comprised peripheral blood, obtained 28 days after the second AZD1222 dose. The TCR comes from an adult who received the AZD1222 COVID-19 vaccine. CDR3 coding DNA: TGCAGCGTGGGACAGGGGAGAAATACGCAGTATTTT. Translating it yields CSVGQGRNTQYF.